This TCR beta chain was observed in a study of blood T cell repertoires in COVID-19. Study details: Material from acute and convalescent COVID-19 was sourced from the United States, Italy and Spain. PBMCs, B-cell-depleted T cells, or T cells provided the cDNA or gDNA that made up the material.

Authors' data handling: For nucleated cells, counts were estimated from reference gene primer amplification. Method: immunoSEQ multiplex PCR; TCRdb's copy keeps in-frame clones and lacks some. Clone size and V and J calls were adopted from that table, with D and trimming inferred from the DNA. This sample carries roughly 300,000 clones, more than 70% of them seen once, and the ten largest clones take around 1.2%. Germline V CDR1 and CDR2: SNHLY, FYNNEI. The V gene lost 8 bases and the J gene lost 6 bases, with 12 bases spanning the gap. There are 12 residues in the CDR3. The clonotype comes from a woman in her forties or fifties with acute or convalescent COVID-19. Material for sequencing was peripheral blood. The chain links TRBV2 to TRBJ2-3; tentative D call: TRBD1 (6 bases). DNA of the CDR3: TGTGCCAGCCAATACACAGGGGATACGCAGTATTTT. Translating it yields CASQYTGDTQYF.